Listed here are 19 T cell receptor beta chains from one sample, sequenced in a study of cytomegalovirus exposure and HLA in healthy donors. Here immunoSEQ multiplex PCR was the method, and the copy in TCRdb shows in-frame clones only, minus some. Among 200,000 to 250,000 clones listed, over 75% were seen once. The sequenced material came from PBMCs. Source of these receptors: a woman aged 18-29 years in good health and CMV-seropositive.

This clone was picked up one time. The CDR3 spells CASDPDSDKDTQYF. The CDR3 bases are TGTGCCAGCGACCCCGACAGCGACAAAGATACGCAGTATTTT. The chain has TRBV27 and TRBJ2-3, with a tentative D call TRBD1 (5 bases). Germline V lookup: CDR1 MNHEY, CDR2 SMNVEV (reference sequence). The CDR3 is 14 amino acids. V was shortened by 8 bases and J by 5 bases, with 17 bases between the two germline ends.

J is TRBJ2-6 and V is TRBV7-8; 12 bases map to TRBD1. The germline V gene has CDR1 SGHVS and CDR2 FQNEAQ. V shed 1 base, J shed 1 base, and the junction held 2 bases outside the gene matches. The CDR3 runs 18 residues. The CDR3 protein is CASSLGGQGASGANVLTF. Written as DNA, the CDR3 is TGTGCCAGCAGCTTAGGGGGACAGGGGGCGTCTGGGGCCAACGTCCTGACTTTC.

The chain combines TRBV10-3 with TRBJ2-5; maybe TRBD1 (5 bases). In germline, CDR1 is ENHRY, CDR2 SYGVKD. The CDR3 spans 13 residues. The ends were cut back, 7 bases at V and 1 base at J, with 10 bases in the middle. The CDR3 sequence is CAITSDIQETQYF. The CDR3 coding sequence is TGTGCCATCACCTCGGACATCCAAGAGACCCAGTACTTC.

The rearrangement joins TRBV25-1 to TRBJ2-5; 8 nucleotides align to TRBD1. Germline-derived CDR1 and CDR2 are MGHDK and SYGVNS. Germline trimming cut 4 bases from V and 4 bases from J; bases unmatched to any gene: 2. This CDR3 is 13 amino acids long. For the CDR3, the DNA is TGTGCCAGCAGTGTACAGGGGGGAGAGACCCAGTACTTC. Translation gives CASSVQGGETQYF.

DNA for the CDR3: TGTGCCAGCAGTGAATGGGGCCGTAGCGGAGGTGTTTACAATGAGCAGTTCTTC. The encoded protein is CASSEWGRSGGVYNEQFF. The rearrangement uses TRBV25-1 and TRBJ2-1; possibly TRBD2 for D (6 bases). The germline V and J ends were trimmed by 1 base and 4 bases, with 20 bases remaining between them. Per germline, CDR1 MGHDK and CDR2 SYGVNS. The CDR3 runs 18 residues.

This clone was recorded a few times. The DNA of the CDR3 is TGTGCCAGCAGCCGTCAAGGGAGTTGGGGTAAGAACACTGAAGCTTTCTTT. Its protein product is CASSRQGSWGKNTEAFF. V and J are TRBV5-4 and TRBJ1-1; no clear D gene. Trimming removed 4 bases from V and 1 base from J, with 20 bases in between. The CDR3 loop spans 17 amino acids. CDR1 is SGHNT, CDR2 YYREEE, per germline (reference sequence).

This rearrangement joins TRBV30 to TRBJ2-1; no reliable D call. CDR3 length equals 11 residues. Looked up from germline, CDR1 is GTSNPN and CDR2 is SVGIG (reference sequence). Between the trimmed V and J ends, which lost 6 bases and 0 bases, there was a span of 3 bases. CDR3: CACSSYNEQFF. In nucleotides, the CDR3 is TGTGCCTGTAGCTCCTACAATGAGCAGTTCTTC.

The CDR3 bases are TGTGCCTGGAGTAGGGGTGGGACAGGGACAAACGAGCAGTACTTC. Translating it yields CAWSRGGTGTNEQYF. The chain links TRBV30 to TRBJ2-7; TRBD1 agrees at 9 bases. After removal of 2 bases from V and 5 bases from J, the junction contained 10 bases not matched to a gene. The germline V gene has CDR1 GTSNPN and CDR2 SVGIG (reference sequence). The CDR3 consists of 15 residues.

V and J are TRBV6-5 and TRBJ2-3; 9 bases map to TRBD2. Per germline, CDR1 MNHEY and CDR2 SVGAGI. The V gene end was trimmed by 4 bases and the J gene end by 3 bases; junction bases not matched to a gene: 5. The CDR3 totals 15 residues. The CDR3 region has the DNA TGTGCCAGCAGTTTTCGACTAGCGGCTACAGATACGCAGTATTTT. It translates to CASSFRLAATDTQYF.

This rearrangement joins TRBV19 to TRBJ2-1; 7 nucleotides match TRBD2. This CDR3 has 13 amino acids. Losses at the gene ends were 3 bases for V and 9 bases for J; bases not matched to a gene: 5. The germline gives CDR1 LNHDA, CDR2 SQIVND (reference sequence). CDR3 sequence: CASSMGGSLEQFF. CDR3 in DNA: TGTGCCAGTAGTATGGGAGGGAGCCTTGAGCAGTTCTTC. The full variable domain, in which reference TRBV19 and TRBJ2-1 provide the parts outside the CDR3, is DGGITQSPKYLFRKEGQNVTLSCEQNLNHDAMYWYRQDPGQGLRLIYYSQIVNDFQKGDIAEGYSVSREKKESFPLTVTSAQKNPTAFYLCASSMGGSLEQFFGPGTRLTVL.

CDR3 region: CASSSPFLAGEETQYF. The CDR3 nucleotides read TGTGCCAGCAGTTCCCCGTTTCTAGCGGGAGAGGAGACCCAGTACTTC. The chain carries TRBV2 and TRBJ2-5, with 10 bases that match TRBD2. V lost 5 bases to trimming and J lost 5 bases; unmatched junction nucleotides: 11. Germline CDR1 reads SNHLY; CDR2 reads FYNNEI. The CDR3 length is 16 residues.

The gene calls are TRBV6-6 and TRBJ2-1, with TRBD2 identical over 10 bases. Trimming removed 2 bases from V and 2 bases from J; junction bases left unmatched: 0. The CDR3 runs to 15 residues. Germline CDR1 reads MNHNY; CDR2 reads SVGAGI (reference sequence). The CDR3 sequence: CASSYGLAAYNEQFF. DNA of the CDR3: TGTGCCAGCAGTTACGGACTAGCGGCCTACAATGAGCAGTTCTTC.

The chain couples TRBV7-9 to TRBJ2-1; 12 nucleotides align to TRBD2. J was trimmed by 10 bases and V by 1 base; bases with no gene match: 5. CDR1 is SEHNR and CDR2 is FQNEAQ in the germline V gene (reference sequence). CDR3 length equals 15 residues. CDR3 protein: CASSLVLAGGQEQFF. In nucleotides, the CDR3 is TGTGCCAGCAGCTTAGTCCTAGCGGGAGGGCAAGAGCAGTTCTTC.

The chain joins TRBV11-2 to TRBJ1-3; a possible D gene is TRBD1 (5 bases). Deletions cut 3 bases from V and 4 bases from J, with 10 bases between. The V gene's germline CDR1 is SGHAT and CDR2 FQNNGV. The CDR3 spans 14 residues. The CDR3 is CASSFPGGGNTIYF. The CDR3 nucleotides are TGTGCCAGCAGCTTCCCCGGGGGGGGAAACACCATATATTTT.

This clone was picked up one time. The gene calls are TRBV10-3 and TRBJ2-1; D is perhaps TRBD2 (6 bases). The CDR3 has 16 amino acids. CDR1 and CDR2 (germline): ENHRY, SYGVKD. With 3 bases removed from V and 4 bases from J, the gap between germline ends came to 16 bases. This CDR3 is CAISEFSGLRYNEQFF. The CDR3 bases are TGTGCCATCAGTGAATTTAGCGGCCTGCGGTACAATGAGCAGTTCTTC.

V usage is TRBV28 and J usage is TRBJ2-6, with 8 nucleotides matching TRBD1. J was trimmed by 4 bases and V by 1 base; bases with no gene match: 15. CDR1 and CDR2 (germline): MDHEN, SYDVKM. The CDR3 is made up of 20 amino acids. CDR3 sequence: CASSLLQAGTGAFGANVLTF. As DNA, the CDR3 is TGTGCCAGCAGTTTATTACAGGCCGGGACAGGAGCGTTCGGGGCCAACGTCCTGACTTTC.

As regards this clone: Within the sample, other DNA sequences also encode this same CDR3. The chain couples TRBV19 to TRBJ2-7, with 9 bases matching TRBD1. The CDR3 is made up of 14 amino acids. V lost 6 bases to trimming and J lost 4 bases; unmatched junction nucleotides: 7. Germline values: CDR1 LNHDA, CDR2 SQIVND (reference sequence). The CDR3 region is CASSLGTGSYEQYF. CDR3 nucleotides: TGTGCCAGTAGCCTTGGGACAGGGTCGTACGAGCAGTACTTC.

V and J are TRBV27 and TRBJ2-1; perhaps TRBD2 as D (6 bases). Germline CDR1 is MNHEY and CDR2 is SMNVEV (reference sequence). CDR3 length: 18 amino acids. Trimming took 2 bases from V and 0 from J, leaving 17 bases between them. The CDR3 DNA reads TGTGCCAGCAGTTTACGCGTCGGGACTTCCAGCTCCTACAATGAGCAGTTCTTC. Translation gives CASSLRVGTSSSYNEQFF.

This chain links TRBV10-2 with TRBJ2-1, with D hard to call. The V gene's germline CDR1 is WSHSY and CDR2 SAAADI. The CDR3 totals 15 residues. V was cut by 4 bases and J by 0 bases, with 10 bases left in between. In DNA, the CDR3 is TGCGCCAGCAGTGTCGAGGCCAACTCCTACAATGAGCAGTTCTTC. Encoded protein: CASSVEANSYNEQFF.